This TCR beta chain was sequenced for a study of blood T cell repertoires in COVID-19. Measured with immunoSEQ multiplex PCR; TCRdb has only the in-frame clones, and not every one. The sample lists more than 15,000 clones; about four fifths were seen once. The germline gives CDR1 MNHEY, CDR2 SVGEGT. Between the trimmed V and J ends, which lost 5 bases and 3 bases, there was a span of 19 bases. The CDR3 spans 17 residues. The sequencing input was peripheral blood. The sequence came from a man at least 80 years old with active COVID-19. This rearrangement joins TRBV6-2 or TRBV6-3 to TRBJ1-4; D might be TRBD1 (5 bases). The CDR3 loop reads CASSPGTFGPANEKLFF. CDR3 DNA: TGTGCCAGCAGTCCCGGGACTTTTGGACCTGCTAATGAAAAACTGTTTTTT.